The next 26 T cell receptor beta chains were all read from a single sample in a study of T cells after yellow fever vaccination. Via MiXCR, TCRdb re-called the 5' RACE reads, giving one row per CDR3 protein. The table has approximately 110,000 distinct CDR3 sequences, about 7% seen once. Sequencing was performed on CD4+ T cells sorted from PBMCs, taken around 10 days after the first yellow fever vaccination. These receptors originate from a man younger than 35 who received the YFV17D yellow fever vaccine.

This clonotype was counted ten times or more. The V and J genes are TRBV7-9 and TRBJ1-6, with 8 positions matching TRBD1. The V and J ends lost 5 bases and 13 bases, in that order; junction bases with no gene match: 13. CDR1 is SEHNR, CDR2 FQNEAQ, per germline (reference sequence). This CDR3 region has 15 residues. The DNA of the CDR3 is TGTGCCAGCAGCATCGGGACAGGCGCAAGCGGGCCCCTCCACTTT. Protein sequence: CASSIGTGASGPLHF.

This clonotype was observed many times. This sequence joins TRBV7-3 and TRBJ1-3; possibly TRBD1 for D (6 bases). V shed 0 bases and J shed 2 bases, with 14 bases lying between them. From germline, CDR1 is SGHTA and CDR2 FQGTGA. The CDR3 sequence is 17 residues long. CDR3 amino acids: CASSLTGLPGAGNTIYF. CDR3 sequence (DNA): TGTGCCAGCAGCTTAACTGGGTTGCCAGGGGCTGGAAACACCATATATTTT.

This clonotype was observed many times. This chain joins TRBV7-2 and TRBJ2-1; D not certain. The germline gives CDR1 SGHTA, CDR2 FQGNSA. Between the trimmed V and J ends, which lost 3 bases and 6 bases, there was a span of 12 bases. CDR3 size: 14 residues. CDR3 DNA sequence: TGTGCCAGCAGCTTCAGAGTCCAGACCAATGAGCAGTTCTTC. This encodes CASSFRVQTNEQFF.

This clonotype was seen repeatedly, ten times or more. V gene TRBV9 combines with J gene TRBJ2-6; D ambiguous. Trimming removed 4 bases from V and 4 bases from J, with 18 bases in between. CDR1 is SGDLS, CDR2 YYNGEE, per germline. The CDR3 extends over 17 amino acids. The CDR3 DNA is TGTGCCAGCAGCACCAGGACCCTAAGGTCCGGGGCCAACGTCCTGACTTTC. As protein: CASSTRTLRSGANVLTF. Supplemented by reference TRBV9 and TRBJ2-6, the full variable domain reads DSGVTQTPKHLITATGQRVTLRCSPRSGDLSVYWYQQSLDQGLQFLIQYYNGEERAKGNILERFSAQQFPDLHSELNLSSLELGDSALYFCASSTRTLRSGANVLTFGAGSRLTVL.

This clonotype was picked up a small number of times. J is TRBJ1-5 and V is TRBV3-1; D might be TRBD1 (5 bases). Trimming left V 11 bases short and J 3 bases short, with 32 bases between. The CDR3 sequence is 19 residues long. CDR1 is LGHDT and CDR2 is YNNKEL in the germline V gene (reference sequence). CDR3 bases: TGTGCCTTCTCCCTGTCCGCCACGGGTTCGGGGGGGATCAATCAGCCCCAGCATTTT. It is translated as CAFSLSATGSGGINQPQHF.

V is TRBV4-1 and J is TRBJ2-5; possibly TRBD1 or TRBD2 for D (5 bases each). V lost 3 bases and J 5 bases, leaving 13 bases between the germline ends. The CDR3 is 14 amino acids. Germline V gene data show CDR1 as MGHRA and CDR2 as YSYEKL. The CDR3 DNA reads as TGCGCCAGCAGCCACCGGGACCGCCGGGAGACCCAGTACTTC. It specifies CASSHRDRRETQYF.

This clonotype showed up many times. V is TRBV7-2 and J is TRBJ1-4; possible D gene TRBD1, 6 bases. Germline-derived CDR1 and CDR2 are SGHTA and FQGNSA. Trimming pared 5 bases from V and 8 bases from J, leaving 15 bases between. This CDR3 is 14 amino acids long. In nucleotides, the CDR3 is TGTGCCAGCAGCCCGGGACATCTTTGGGAAAAACTGTTTTTT. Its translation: CASSPGHLWEKLFF.

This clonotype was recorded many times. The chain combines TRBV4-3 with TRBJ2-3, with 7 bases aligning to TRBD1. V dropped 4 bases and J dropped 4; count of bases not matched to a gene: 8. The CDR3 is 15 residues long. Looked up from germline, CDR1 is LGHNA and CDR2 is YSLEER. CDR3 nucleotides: TGCGCCAGCAGCCTACAGGGGAATACAGCAGATACGCAGTATTTT. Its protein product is CASSLQGNTADTQYF.

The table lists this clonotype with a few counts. CDR3 DNA: TGTGCCAGCGGCCCCCTCGGCGAGCAGTACTTC. Its translation: CASGPLGEQYF. V is TRBV7-9 and J is TRBJ2-7; D is uncertain. The length of the CDR3 is 11 residues. With 8 bases removed from V and 6 bases from J, the gap between germline ends came to 11 bases. Germline CDR1 and CDR2: SEHNR and FQNEAQ (reference sequence).

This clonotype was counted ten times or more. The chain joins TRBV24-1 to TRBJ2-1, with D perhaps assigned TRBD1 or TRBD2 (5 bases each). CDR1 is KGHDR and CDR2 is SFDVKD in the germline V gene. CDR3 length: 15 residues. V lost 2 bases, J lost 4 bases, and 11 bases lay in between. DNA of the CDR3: TGTGCCACCAGTGATTCGGGACGGGCTTACAATGAGCAGTTCTTC. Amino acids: CATSDSGRAYNEQFF.

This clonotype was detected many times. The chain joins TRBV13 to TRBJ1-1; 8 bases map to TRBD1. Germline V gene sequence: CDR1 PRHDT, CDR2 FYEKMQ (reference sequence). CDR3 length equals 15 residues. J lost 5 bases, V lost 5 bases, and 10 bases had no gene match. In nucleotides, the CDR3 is TGTGCCAGCAGCCGAGGGAGTACAGGGGGAACTGAAGCTTTCTTT. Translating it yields CASSRGSTGGTEAFF.

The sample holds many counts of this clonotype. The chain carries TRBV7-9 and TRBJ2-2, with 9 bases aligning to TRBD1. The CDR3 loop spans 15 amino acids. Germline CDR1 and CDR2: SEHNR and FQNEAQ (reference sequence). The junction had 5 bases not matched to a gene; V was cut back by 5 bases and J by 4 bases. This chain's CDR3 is CASSPGGQGTGELFF. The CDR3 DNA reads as TGTGCCAGCAGCCCAGGGGGACAGGGCACCGGGGAGCTGTTTTTT.

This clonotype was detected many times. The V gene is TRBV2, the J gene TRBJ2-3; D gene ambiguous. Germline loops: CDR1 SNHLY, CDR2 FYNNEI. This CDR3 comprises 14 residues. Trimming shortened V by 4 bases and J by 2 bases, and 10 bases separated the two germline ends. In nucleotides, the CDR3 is TGTGCCAGCAGTGGTCTAGTTACCACAGATACGCAGTATTTT. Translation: CASSGLVTTDTQYF.

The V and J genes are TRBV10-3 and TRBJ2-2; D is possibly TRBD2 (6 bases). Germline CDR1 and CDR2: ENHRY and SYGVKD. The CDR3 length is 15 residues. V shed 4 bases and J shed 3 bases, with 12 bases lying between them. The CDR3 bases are TGTGCCATCAGTGCGCACCCGGGGGACACCGGGGAGCTGTTTTTT. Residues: CAISAHPGDTGELFF.

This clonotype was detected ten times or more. For the CDR3, the DNA is TGTGCCAGCAGTGCCAACAGGGCGTGGGGCGCTGAAGCTTTCTTT. It translates to CASSANRAWGAEAFF. The V call is TRBV12-3 or TRBV12-4, the J call TRBJ1-1; TRBD1 is a possible D gene (6 bases). The CDR3 spans 15 residues. Trimming removed 5 bases at V and 6 bases at J, with 19 bases between.

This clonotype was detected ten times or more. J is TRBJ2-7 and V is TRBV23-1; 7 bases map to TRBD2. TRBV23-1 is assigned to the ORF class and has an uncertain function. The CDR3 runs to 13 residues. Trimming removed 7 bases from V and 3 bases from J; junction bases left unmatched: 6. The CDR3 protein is CASITAGDYEQYV. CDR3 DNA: TGCGCCAGCATTACCGCGGGGGACTACGAGCAGTACGTC.

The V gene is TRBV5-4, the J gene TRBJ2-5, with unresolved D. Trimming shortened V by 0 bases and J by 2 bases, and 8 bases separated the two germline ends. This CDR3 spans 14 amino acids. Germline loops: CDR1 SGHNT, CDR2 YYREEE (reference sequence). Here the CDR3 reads CASSLGPAQETQYF. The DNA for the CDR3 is TGTGCCAGCAGCTTGGGACCAGCGCAAGAGACCCAGTACTTC. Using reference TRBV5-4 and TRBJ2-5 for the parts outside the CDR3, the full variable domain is ETGVTQSPTHLIKTRGQQVTLRCSSQSGHNTVSWYQQALGQGPQFIFQYYREEENGRGNFPPRFSGLQFPNYSSELNVNALELDDSALYLCASSLGPAQETQYFGPGTRLLVL.

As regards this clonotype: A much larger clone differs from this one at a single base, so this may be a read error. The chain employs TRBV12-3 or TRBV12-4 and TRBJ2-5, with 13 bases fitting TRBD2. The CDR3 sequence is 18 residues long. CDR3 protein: CTSSPGLAGVPLQETQYF. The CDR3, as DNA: TGTACCAGCAGTCCCGGACTAGCGGGGGTTCCGTTGCAAGAGACCCAGTACTTC.

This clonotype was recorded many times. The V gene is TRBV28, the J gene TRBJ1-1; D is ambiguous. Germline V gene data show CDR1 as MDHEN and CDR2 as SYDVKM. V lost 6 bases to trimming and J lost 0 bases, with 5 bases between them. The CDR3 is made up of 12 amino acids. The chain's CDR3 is CASREMNTEAFF. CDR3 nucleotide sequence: TGTGCCAGCAGAGAAATGAACACTGAAGCTTTCTTT.

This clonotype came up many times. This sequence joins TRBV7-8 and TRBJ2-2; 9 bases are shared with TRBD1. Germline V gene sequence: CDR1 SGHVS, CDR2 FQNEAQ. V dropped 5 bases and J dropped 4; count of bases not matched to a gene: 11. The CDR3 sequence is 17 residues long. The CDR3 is CASSPLGQGFVTGELFF. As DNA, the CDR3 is TGTGCCAGCAGCCCCCTGGGACAGGGTTTCGTCACCGGGGAGCTGTTTTTT.

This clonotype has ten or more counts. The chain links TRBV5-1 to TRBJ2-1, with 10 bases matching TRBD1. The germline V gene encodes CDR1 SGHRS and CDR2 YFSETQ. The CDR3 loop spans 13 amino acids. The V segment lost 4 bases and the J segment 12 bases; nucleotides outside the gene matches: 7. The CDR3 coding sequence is TGCGCCAGCAGCGCCGACAGGGGGCGCCGGCAGTTCTTC. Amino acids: CASSADRGRRQFF.

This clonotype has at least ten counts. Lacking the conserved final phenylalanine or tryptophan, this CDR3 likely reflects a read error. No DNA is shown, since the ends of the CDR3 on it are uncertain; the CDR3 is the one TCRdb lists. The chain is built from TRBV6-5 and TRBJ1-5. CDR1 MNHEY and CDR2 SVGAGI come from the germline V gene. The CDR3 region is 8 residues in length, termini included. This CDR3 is CASSYPRV.

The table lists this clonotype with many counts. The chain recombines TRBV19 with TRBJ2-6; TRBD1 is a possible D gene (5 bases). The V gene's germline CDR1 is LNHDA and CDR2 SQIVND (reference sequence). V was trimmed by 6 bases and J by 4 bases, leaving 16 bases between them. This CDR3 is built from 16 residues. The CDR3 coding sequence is TGTGCCAGTAGCGCACAGGTTCTGGGAGGGGCCAACGTCCTGACTTTC. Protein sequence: CASSAQVLGGANVLTF.

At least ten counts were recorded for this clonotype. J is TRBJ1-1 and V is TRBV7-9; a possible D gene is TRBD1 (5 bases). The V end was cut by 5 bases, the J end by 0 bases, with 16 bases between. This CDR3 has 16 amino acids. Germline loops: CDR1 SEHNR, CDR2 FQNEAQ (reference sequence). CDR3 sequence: CASSPGGTIMNTEAFF. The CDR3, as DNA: TGTGCCAGCAGCCCAGGCGGGACTATAATGAACACTGAAGCTTTCTTT.

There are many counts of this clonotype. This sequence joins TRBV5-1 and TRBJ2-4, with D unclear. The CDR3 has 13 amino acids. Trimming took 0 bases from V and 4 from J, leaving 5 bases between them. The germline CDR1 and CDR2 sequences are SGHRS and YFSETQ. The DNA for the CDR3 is TGCGCCAGCAGCTTGGGATGGAAAAACATTCAGTACTTC. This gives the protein CASSLGWKNIQYF.

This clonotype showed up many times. CDR3 sequence (DNA): TGCGCCAGCCGAAGGGACACCCTTATCGAAAAACTGTTTTTT. This translates into CASRRDTLIEKLFF. The chain has TRBV5-1 and TRBJ1-4; a weak D match, TRBD1 (6 bases). The V end was cut by 7 bases, the J end by 8 bases, with 18 bases between. The CDR3 spans 14 residues. Germline V gene lookup returns CDR1 SGHRS and CDR2 YFSETQ.